This T cell receptor (beta chain) was recovered during a study of T-cell memory formation after mild COVID-19. Study observations and caveats: Researchers report contracting CD4+ clones mostly in CM and EM, with CD8+ clones in EMRA.

This clonotype was detected ten times or more. Its antigen is not known. TCRdb re-called the 5' RACE reads with MiXCR, one entry per CDR3 protein. The table records some 130,000 distinct CDR3 sequences, almost 25% of them present only once. Germline loops: CDR1 SGHTA, CDR2 FQGNSA. The CDR3 loop spans 13 amino acids. Trimming cost V 3 bases and J 2 bases, with 8 bases left between them. This sequence joins TRBV7-2 and TRBJ2-7, with a tentative D call TRBD1 (5 bases). This sequence was found in an adult woman who had mild COVID-19 (a few samples of this study predate the infection). Cell type and time point are not known. The sample taken for sequencing was PBMCs or a T cell subset sorted from them (not recorded which). For the CDR3, the DNA is TGTGCCAGCAGCTTGGGGCGGACCTACGAGCAGTACTTC. This gives the protein CASSLGRTYEQYF. Full variable domain (remainder filled in from reference TRBV7-2 and TRBJ2-7): GAGVSQSPSNKVTEKGKDVELRCDPISGHTALYWYRQSLGQGLEFLIYFQGNSAPDKSGLPSDRFSAERTGGSVSTLTIQRTQQEDSAVYLCASSLGRTYEQYFGPGTRLTVT.